The 28 T cell receptor beta chains below were found in one sample sequenced in a study of blood T cells in healthy people across ages. PCR was performed a second time for 7 to 11 cycles using a sample-barcoded 5' primer and a J-beta primer mix. TCRdb re-derived calls from the 5' RACE reads in MiXCR, one entry per CDR3 protein. The sample yields around 800,000 distinct CDR3 sequences, 46% seen once. Material: blood. All receptors come from a man at least 80 years old in good health.

V gene TRBV20-1 combines with J gene TRBJ1-6; D unclear. The CDR3 loop spans 14 amino acids. Germline CDR1 reads DFQATT; CDR2 reads SNEGSKA (reference sequence). Trimming cost V 3 bases and J 10 bases, with 16 bases left between them. CDR3 protein: CSASTPGFASPLHF. As DNA, the CDR3 is TGCAGTGCTAGTACTCCCGGGTTTGCCTCACCCCTCCACTTT.

This chain connects TRBV7-3 to TRBJ2-3; 8 bases fit TRBD2. This CDR3 region has 17 residues. CDR1 is SGHTA and CDR2 is FQGTGA in the germline V gene. Germline trimming cut 1 base from V and 1 base from J; bases unmatched to any gene: 7. CDR3 sequence (DNA): TGTGCCAGCAGCTTAAATCGCCTAGCGGGTCGCACAGATACGCAGTATTTT. This codes for CASSLNRLAGRTDTQYF.

Points on this clonotype: An end of the junction does not agree with germline; a read error may underlie this. This chain uses TRBV3-1 with TRBJ2-7; TRBD2 agrees at 12 bases. The CDR3 contains 16 residues. The germline gives CDR1 LGHDT, CDR2 YNNKEL (reference sequence). The CDR3 is CASGQARTSGTYEQYF. CDR3 bases: TGTGCCAGCGGCCAAGCTCGGACTAGCGGGACGTACGAGCAGTACTTC.

The J gene is TRBJ2-7, the V gene TRBV7-2; TRBD2 matches at 10 bases. Germline trimming cut 4 bases from V and 6 bases from J; bases unmatched to any gene: 15. CDR3 length equals 17 residues. In germline, CDR1 is SGHTA, CDR2 FQGNSA. Here the CDR3 DNA reads TGTGCCAGCAGCTCGAAGGGGGCGGGGCTAGCGGGAGCCGAGCAGTACTTC. It is translated as CASSSKGAGLAGAEQYF.

This clonotype was detected ten times or more. The V gene is TRBV28, the J gene TRBJ2-4; 10 nucleotides align to TRBD2. CDR3 length: 18 amino acids. Germline CDR1 reads MDHEN; CDR2 reads SYDVKM. V lost 6 bases, J lost 0 bases, and 11 bases stayed unmatched. The CDR3, as DNA: TGTGCCAGCAGGTGGGGGCTAGCGGGAGAGATAGCCAAAAACATTCAGTACTTC. Translated: CASRWGLAGEIAKNIQYF.

This clonotype has only a few counts. The chain recombines TRBV6-6 with TRBJ2-5; D is undetermined. The CDR3 totals 12 residues. Trimming removed 6 bases from V and 5 bases from J, with 10 bases in between. CDR1 is MNHNY and CDR2 is SVGAGI in the germline V gene (reference sequence). CDR3 region: CASSLRYETQYF. The DNA of the CDR3 is TGTGCCAGCAGCCTCCGATATGAGACCCAGTACTTC.

The rearrangement uses TRBV15 and TRBJ2-7; 12 positions match TRBD2. Losses at the gene ends were 6 bases for V and 2 bases for J; bases not matched to a gene: 5. The length of the CDR3 is 15 residues. Germline-derived CDR1 and CDR2 are LNHNV and YYDKDF (reference sequence). CDR3 in amino acids: CATSPTSGSAYEQYF. The CDR3, as DNA: TGTGCCACCAGTCCGACTAGCGGGAGCGCCTACGAGCAGTACTTC.

V is TRBV20-1 and J is TRBJ2-1, with 7 bases aligning to TRBD2. The DNA end is more similar to TRBJ2-7, so the J call may be wrong. CDR1 is DFQATT and CDR2 is SNEGSKA in the germline V gene (reference sequence). CDR3 length: 15 residues. For the CDR3, the DNA is TGCAGTGCTAGAGCAAGCGGGAACGCCTACAATGAGCAGTACTTC. Translating gives CSARASGNAYNEQYF.

The chain recombines TRBV29-1 with TRBJ2-7; the match to TRBD2 covers 9 bases. The CDR3 is 14 residues long. Germline V gene sequence: CDR1 SQVTM, CDR2 ANQGSEA. Trimming cost V 0 bases and J 7 bases; bases outside gene matches: 7. CDR3 loop: CSVEEASGNNEQYF. The CDR3 bases are TGCAGCGTTGAAGAGGCTAGCGGGAACAATGAGCAGTACTTC.

The chain joins TRBV28 to TRBJ2-1, with 8 bases aligning to TRBD1. The CDR3 is 17 amino acids. V dropped 5 bases and J dropped 4; count of bases not matched to a gene: 13. Germline V gives CDR1 MDHEN, CDR2 SYDVKM. CDR3 DNA: TGTGCCAGCAGTCGAGTACAGGGGGACAGGAGATACAATGAGCAGTTCTTC. Translating it yields CASSRVQGDRRYNEQFF. The full variable domain, rest sourced from reference TRBV28 and TRBJ2-1, is DVKVTQSSRYLVKRTGEKVFLECVQDMDHENMFWYRQDPGLGLRLIYFSYDVKMKEKGDIPEGYSVSREKKERFSLILESASTNQTSMYLCASSRVQGDRRYNEQFFGPGTRLTVL.

This clonotype came up many times. V gene TRBV20-1 combines with J gene TRBJ2-1; D uncertain. There are 14 residues in the CDR3. Germline CDR1 is DFQATT and CDR2 is SNEGSKA (reference sequence). V lost 0 bases and J lost 7, with 13 bases in between. As DNA, the CDR3 is TGCAGTGCTAGAGATCCGCTAGGAAGAAATGAGCAGTTCTTC. Protein sequence: CSARDPLGRNEQFF.

This clonotype was seen only once. A much larger clone lies one base from this, so it may be a read error. The gene calls are TRBV12-3 or TRBV12-4 and TRBJ2-7; D remains ambiguous. The J call may be wrong; the DNA end is better matched by TRBJ2-4. There are 13 residues in the CDR3. Here the CDR3 reads CANSLLTEGIQYF. The CDR3 bases are TGTGCCAACAGCCTCTTAACCGAAGGCATTCAGTACTTC.

The chain employs TRBV7-2 and TRBJ2-1; TRBD2 aligns across 12 bases. Trimming cost V 1 base and J 10 bases; bases outside gene matches: 11. In germline, CDR1 is SGHTA, CDR2 FQGNSA. CDR3 length equals 17 residues. The CDR3 sequence is CASSLVPSGGASYEQFF. DNA of the CDR3: TGTGCCAGCAGCTTAGTCCCTAGCGGGGGGGCCTCCTACGAGCAGTTCTTC. Supplemented by reference TRBV7-2 and TRBJ2-1, the full variable domain reads GAGVSQSPSNKVTEKGKDVELRCDPISGHTALYWYRQSLGQGLEFLIYFQGNSAPDKSGLPSDRFSAERTGGSVSTLTIQRTQQEDSAVYLCASSLVPSGGASYEQFFGPGTRLTVL.

This clonotype was counted a few times. J is TRBJ2-5 and V is TRBV3-1; D remains ambiguous. V lost 3 bases to trimming and J lost 2 bases, with 4 bases between them. Germline V gives CDR1 LGHDT, CDR2 YNNKEL (reference sequence). This CDR3 comprises 12 residues. The CDR3 spells CASSQGQETQYF. The CDR3 nucleotides are TGTGCCAGCAGCCAGGGACAAGAGACCCAGTACTTC.

In its sample, this clonotype was seen a few times. This could be a read error, since a much larger clone is one nucleotide away. V usage is TRBV21-1 and J usage is TRBJ2-7. TRBV21-1 is annotated as a pseudogene. The CDR3 is 13 amino acids. The CDR3 region has the DNA TGTGCCAGCAGCGTAAGACTCTTATACGAGCAGTACTTC. Translating gives CASSVRLLYEQYF.

V usage is TRBV20-1 and J usage is TRBJ1-4; the match to TRBD1 covers 7 bases. Per the germline V gene, CDR1 is DFQATT and CDR2 is SNEGSKA (reference sequence). The CDR3 is 14 amino acids. J lost 5 bases, V lost 0 bases, and 3 bases had no gene match. The chain's CDR3 is CSARDLTGNEKLFF. In DNA form, the CDR3 reads TGCAGTGCTAGAGACCTGACAGGGAATGAAAAACTGTTTTTT.

This chain links TRBV2 with TRBJ2-7; possibly TRBD1 for D (6 bases). V dropped 6 bases and J dropped 4 bases, with 16 bases sitting between them. Germline V gene lookup returns CDR1 SNHLY and CDR2 FYNNEI. The CDR3 has 14 amino acids. CDR3 nucleotides: TGTGCCAGCAGCCGACCCCCACAGGGTTACGAGCAGTACTTC. It is translated as CASSRPPQGYEQYF.

Details on this clonotype: A much larger clone lies a single base off, so this may be a read error. The chain employs TRBV7-2 and TRBJ2-7, with a tentative D call TRBD2 (6 bases). Germline CDR1 SGHTA, CDR2 FQGNSA. CDR3 size: 12 residues. DNA of the CDR3: TGTGTCAGCAGCCCAGGACTATTCGAGCAGTACTTC. Amino acids: CVSSPGLFEQYF.

In its sample, this clonotype was seen a few times. This rearrangement joins TRBV6-2 or TRBV6-3 to TRBJ1-2; 7 positions match TRBD1. The V segment lost 7 bases and the J segment 4 bases; nucleotides outside the gene matches: 6. CDR1 and CDR2 (germline): MNHEY, SVGEGT. The CDR3 has 13 residues. CDR3 protein: CASTGQELYGYTF. The CDR3, as DNA: TGTGCCAGCACTGGACAGGAGCTCTATGGCTACACCTTC.

This clonotype was seen more than once but under ten times. The chain has TRBV24-1 and TRBJ2-5, with TRBD1 matching over 9 bases. The CDR3 is 16 residues long. Germline CDR1 reads KGHDR; CDR2 reads SFDVKD. J gave up 3 bases and V 3 bases, and 7 bases lay outside the gene matches. The CDR3 loop reads CATSDDGTGKKETQYF. In DNA, the CDR3 is TGTGCCACCAGTGATGACGGGACAGGGAAGAAAGAGACCCAGTACTTC.

This chain joins TRBV3-1 and TRBJ2-7; unclear D gene. The CDR3 contains 14 residues. Germline CDR1 and CDR2: LGHDT and YNNKEL (reference sequence). V was trimmed by 4 bases and J by 0 bases, leaving 10 bases between them. The CDR3 DNA reads TGTGCCAGCAGCCTGTCGGTGAGCTCCTACGAGCAGTACTTC. Its translation is CASSLSVSSYEQYF.

The sample holds many counts of this clonotype. In DNA, the CDR3 is TGCAGCGTGGTCGAGCAGCCAGTTGGACAAGAGACCCAGTACTTC. It codes for CSVVEQPVGQETQYF. V is TRBV29-1 and J is TRBJ2-5; D is unclear. Per the germline V gene, CDR1 is SQVTM and CDR2 is ANQGSEA. Trimming removed 6 bases from V and 2 bases from J, with 19 bases in between. The CDR3 is 15 residues long.

This clonotype was seen more than once but under ten times. The chain combines TRBV5-1 with TRBJ2-7; maybe TRBD1 (6 bases). Per the germline V gene, CDR1 is SGHRS and CDR2 is YFSETQ. The CDR3 sequence is 15 residues long. Trimming removed 3 bases at V and 2 bases at J, with 15 bases between. The chain's CDR3 is CASSSAAGATYEQYF. CDR3 bases: TGCGCCAGCAGCTCGGCCGCAGGGGCAACCTACGAGCAGTACTTC. Full variable domain (rest looked up from reference TRBV5-1 and TRBJ2-7): KAGVTQTPRYLIKTRGQQVTLSCSPISGHRSVSWYQQTPGQGLQFLFEYFSETQRNKGNFPGRFSGRQFSNSRSEMNVSTLELGDSALYLCASSSAAGATYEQYFGPGTRLTVT.

This clonotype came up a few times. The rearrangement links TRBV3-1 to TRBJ2-1, with 10 bases fitting TRBD1. The CDR3 has 19 amino acids. In germline, CDR1 is LGHDT, CDR2 YNNKEL (reference sequence). The V and J ends lost 3 bases and 12 bases, in that order; junction bases with no gene match: 23. CDR3 sequence (DNA): TGTGCCAGCAGCCACAACCGGGACAGGGGTTACAAAGCGAGCAACGGGCAGTTCTTC. This gives the protein CASSHNRDRGYKASNGQFF.

The chain recombines TRBV29-1 with TRBJ2-3; weak D call: TRBD2 (6 bases). V was trimmed by 4 bases and J by 0 bases, leaving 11 bases between them. The length of the CDR3 is 14 residues. Germline-derived CDR1 and CDR2 are SQVTM and ANQGSEA. The CDR3 loop is CSVAPGVSTDTQYF. The CDR3 nucleotides are TGCAGCGTTGCACCGGGAGTAAGCACAGATACGCAGTATTTT.

This clonotype was picked up a small number of times. V is TRBV6-5 and J is TRBJ2-5; 8 bases fit TRBD1. V dropped 5 bases and J dropped 11; count of bases not matched to a gene: 16. CDR1 is MNHEY and CDR2 is SVGAGI in the germline V gene. The CDR3 consists of 15 residues. CDR3 region: CASSLTGQGPNEQYF. CDR3 nucleotide sequence: TGTGCCAGCAGTCTAACAGGACAGGGTCCAAATGAGCAGTACTTC.

V and J are TRBV27 and TRBJ1-5; 11 bases agree with TRBD1. This CDR3 contains 17 residues. Per germline, CDR1 MNHEY and CDR2 SMNVEV (reference sequence). With V trimmed by 5 bases and J by 2 bases, 8 bases remained unmatched. The CDR3 spells CASSTGQGARGNQPQHF. DNA for the CDR3: TGTGCCAGCAGTACAGGACAGGGGGCGAGGGGCAATCAGCCCCAGCATTTT.

Regarding this clonotype: A much bigger clone sits one base away, suggesting this may be a read error. The chain has TRBV30 and TRBJ2-1; 7 nucleotides line up with TRBD2. Unmatched junction bases numbered 6, after V lost 0 bases and J lost 13 bases. Germline assignment: CDR1 GTSNPN and CDR2 SVGIG (reference sequence). This CDR3 has 12 residues. The CDR3 spells CAWSVNREAQFF. The CDR3 nucleotides are TGTGCCTGGAGTGTAAACCGGGAGGCCCAGTTCTTC. Using reference TRBV30 and TRBJ2-1 for the parts outside the CDR3, the full variable domain is SQTIHQWPATLVQPVGSPLSLECTVEGTSNPNLYWYRQAAGRGLQLLFYSVGIGQISSEVPQNLSASRPQDRQFILSSKKLLLSDSGFYLCAWSVNREAQFFGPGTRLTVL.